This T cell receptor (beta chain) was sequenced in a study of human T cells and chemical hapten exposure (dated by TCRdb to the early 2020s). For the study in its entirety: For sensitization, 2% DPC in acetone was applied to an approximately 2 cm by approximately 2 cm area of upper inner arm skin. In alopecia patients, the study followed how the peripheral blood TCR repertoire changed in vivo over primary and secondary sensitization to diphenylcyclopropenone (DPC), a hapten. Patch testing was performed on the upper back with Finn chambers containing 0.01% DPC, and the patch tests were scored after 6 days according to International Contact Dermatitis Research Group standards. Throughout the study period of roughly five months, patients also received therapeutic DPC doses to the scalp every week. Blood samples were taken from patients before sensitization (week 0) and then at 2, 6 and about 24 weeks after DPC sensitization. The mostly female patient cohort included alopecia areata with under or over 50% scalp involvement, alopecia totalis and alopecia universalis. Blood for TCR sequencing was provided by twenty-nine alopecia patients at one to four time points (pre-sensitization, 2, 6 and 24 weeks). Libraries were pooled for sequencing, and per-sample TCR yields varied mainly because of small differences in library volumes within the pool. What the authors observed across the whole study: No change with DPC sensitization was found in the number of TCRs above 1 in 1000 frequency, and no evidence of global repertoire structure alterations was found. Significantly more large CDR3 similarity clusters were formed by expanded TCRs than by pre-sensitization or healthy control sets, consistent with antigen-driven responses. All patients had alopecia, a presumed autoimmune disease, so their immune response might differ from that of healthy individuals. Repeated subsampling changed both the strength of the expansion versus patch-test correlation and the threshold at which that correlation became significant. Patch test score correlated positively with the number of PT1 expanded TCRs, reaching significance at thresholds 8, 16 and 32 but not at 4.

The time point label corresponds to: pre-sensitization, week 0. The sample's treatment or condition label is to be understood as: therapeutic diphenylcyclopropenone sensitization with weekly scalp DPC. At every patch-test visit, the blood draw took place before the patch test was put on. Eligible patients were aged 18 to 70, diagnosed with alopecia, deemed suitable for DPC therapy, and excluded if pregnant. Total RNA was extracted from unfractionated whole blood collected in Tempus Blood RNA tubes. Library generation was performed with RACE. Sequencing instrument: NextSeq 500. During library preparation, unique molecular identifiers were attached to individual cDNA molecules so that TCRs could be counted quantitatively and reproducibly. For every blood RNA sample, sequencing covered both the TCR alpha and TCR beta chains. On the study's bioinformatics: Samples had a median of 95,638 TCRs, with a range from roughly 23,224 to 750,000. The Decombinator software suite was used to annotate V, J and CDR3 in the TCR reads. Every sample was subsampled to the same number of TCRs (28,000) for the PS versus PT1 abundance plots. TCRs were defined as expanded if absent before sensitization and observed at least eight times at the 2-week time point. TCRdb passed the public sequencing reads through fastp at Q25 and MiXCR, retaining productive beta sequences. Identical CDR3 protein sequences are pooled into one entry, listed with their most common genes and DNA. These V and J calls rely on TCRdb rather than the paper's analysis. This sample lists under 200,000 distinct CDR3 sequences; almost 30% were detected once. Just under 3% of the sample comes from the top ten.

There are many counts of this clonotype. Its antigen is still unknown. Base qualities are not recorded, but no much larger clone differs from it by a single base. From the cysteine up to the phenylalanine, the CDR3 has a length of 13 residues. The CDR3 DNA has 39 bases and is translated from base 1. Looking up the germline V gene yields CDR1 SGHRS and CDR2 YFSETQ. The V end loses 0 bases and the J end loses 8 bases, and a stretch of 8 bases separates them. Sequences were derived from whole blood, sampled in connection with sensitization to the hapten diphenylcyclopropenone (DPC). The TCR sequence derives from a woman in her thirties with alopecia areata. Some clones in this sample may be carry-over from other donors' samples. The V gene is TRBV5-1 and the J gene is TRBJ1-4; a weak D assignment points to TRBD1 (6 bases agree). The CDR3 region has the sequence CASSLAGAEKLFF. The sequence in DNA is TGCGCCAGCAGCTTGGCAGGGGCCGAAAAACTGTTTTTT. The CDR3, completed at both ends by the reference TRBV5-1 and TRBJ1-4 genes, gives the full variable domain KAGVTQTPRYLIKTRGQQVTLSCSPISGHRSVSWYQQTPGQGLQFLFEYFSETQRNKGNFPGRFSGRQFSNSRSEMNVSTLELGDSALYLCASSLAGAEKLFFGSGTQLSVL.